These T cell receptor beta chains were read from a single sample in a study of blood T cell repertoires in COVID-19. Sequencing was performed with immunoSEQ multiplex PCR; in TCRdb, only in-frame clones are kept and a portion is missing. This table has a few hundred thousand clones, 70% to 90% appearing once. The sequenced material came from peripheral blood. The receptors were sampled from a woman in her forties or fifties with acute or convalescent COVID-19. Both conserved end residues are part of each CDR3. The D gene is left open where the match is weak. Rows may omit the clone size; those that give it use once, few, many or a size class.

v_gene	len	j_gene	abundance	d_gene	CDR3aa	CDR3nt
TRBV20-1	15	TRBJ1-2	-	TRBD1	CSASPTPGTGVGYTF	TGCAGTGCTAGTCCAACCCCCGGGACAGGGGTAGGCTACACCTTC
TRBV15	16	TRBJ2-5	-	-	CATSRALQGSRETQYF	TGTGCCACCAGCAGAGCCCTTCAGGGCTCCAGGGAGACCCAGTACTTC
TRBV30	14	TRBJ2-7	-	TRBD2	CAWSELAGYHEQYF	TGTGCCTGGAGTGAGCTAGCGGGATACCACGAGCAGTACTTC
TRBV5-4	13	TRBJ1-1	-	-	CASSPPGNTEAFF	TGTGCCAGCAGCCCCCCAGGGAACACTGAAGCTTTCTTT
TRBV7-2	15	TRBJ1-2	-	TRBD1	CASSLDGTAPYGYTF	TGTGCCAGCAGCTTAGACGGGACAGCTCCCTATGGCTACACCTTC
TRBV28	15	TRBJ1-1	-	-	CASGEEGARNTEAFF	TGTGCCAGCGGGGAGGAAGGGGCAAGGAACACTGAAGCTTTCTTT
TRBV24-1	14	TRBJ2-3	-	-	CATSDAQGADTQYF	TGTGCCACCAGTGATGCACAGGGCGCAGATACGCAGTATTTT
TRBV19	14	TRBJ2-5	-	-	CASSVSSAQETQYF	TGTGCCAGTAGTGTCTCTAGCGCCCAAGAGACCCAGTACTTC
TRBV18	17	TRBJ1-3	-	TRBD1	CASSQSGTAISGNTIYF	TGTGCCAGCTCACAATCCGGGACAGCCATCTCTGGAAACACCATATATTTT
TRBV2	16	TRBJ2-1	-	TRBD1	CASKDRGLSSYNEQFF	TGTGCCAGCAAGGACAGGGGGCTTAGCTCCTACAATGAGCAGTTCTTC
TRBV5-1	16	TRBJ2-5	-	TRBD1	CASSPRRGTGEETQYF	TGCGCCAGCAGCCCCCGCAGAGGGACAGGGGAAGAGACCCAGTACTTC
TRBV7-8	17	TRBJ2-2	once	-	CASSLSGEASYTGELFF	TGTGCCAGCAGCTTAAGCGGAGAGGCCTCGTACACCGGGGAGCTGTTTTTT
TRBV6-2/TRBV6-3	18	TRBJ2-1	-	TRBD2	CASSYSFTGTSGYNEQFF	TGTGCCAGCAGTTACTCCTTTACCGGGACTAGCGGCTACAATGAGCAGTTCTTC
TRBV5-6	14	TRBJ1-4	-	TRBD1	CASSLEGAGEKLFF	TGTGCCAGCAGCTTGGAGGGGGCTGGGGAAAAACTGTTTTTT
TRBV5-1	14	TRBJ2-3	-	TRBD1	CASSRGQVRDTQYF	TGCGCCAGCAGCCGAGGACAGGTTCGAGATACGCAGTATTTT
TRBV27	14	TRBJ1-5	-	-	CATRGWGEEQPQHF	TGTGCCACCCGGGGGTGGGGGGAGGAACAGCCCCAGCATTTT
TRBV7-6	13	TRBJ2-3	-	-	CASSLAQGDTQYF	TGTGCCAGCAGCTTAGCGCAGGGTGATACGCAGTATTTT
TRBV9	14	TRBJ1-2	-	-	CASSPQGAHYGYTF	TGTGCCAGCAGCCCCCAAGGGGCCCACTATGGCTACACCTTC
TRBV6-5	12	TRBJ1-5	-	-	CAAGTPTQPQHF	TGTGCCGCCGGGACACCCACTCAGCCCCAGCATTTT
TRBV2	13	TRBJ2-1	-	-	CASTPSEFNEQFF	TGTGCCAGCACCCCTAGTGAGTTCAATGAGCAGTTCTTC
TRBV27	15	TRBJ2-1	-	-	CASTLLAGPYNEQFF	TGTGCCAGCACTCTTCTAGCTGGGCCCTACAATGAGCAGTTCTTC
TRBV5-1	15	TRBJ2-2	-	TRBD1	CASSSGGPGTGELFF	TGCGCCAGCAGCTCAGGGGGTCCGGGCACCGGGGAGCTGTTTTTT
TRBV13	17	TRBJ2-7	-	TRBD2	CASSLEGLAGTSYEQYF	TGTGCCAGCAGCTTAGAAGGGCTAGCGGGGACCTCCTACGAGCAGTACTTC
TRBV4-1	16	TRBJ2-3	-	TRBD2	CASSLAGGLAGDTQYF	TGCGCCAGCAGCCTTGCTGGCGGCTTAGCGGGAGATACGCAGTATTTT
TRBV4-1	15	TRBJ2-7	-	TRBD1	CASSPTGTGPYEQYF	TGCGCCAGCAGCCCTACGGGGACAGGGCCTTACGAGCAGTACTTC
TRBV3-1/TRBV3-2	14	TRBJ2-7	-	-	CASSQVPLLREQYF	TGTGCCAGCAGCCAGGTTCCCCTCCTGAGGGAGCAGTACTTC
TRBV14	13	TRBJ1-3	-	-	CASSHRGFHTIYF	TGTGCCAGCAGCCACCGCGGTTTTCACACCATATATTTT
TRBV20-1	14	TRBJ2-7	many	TRBD1	CSASSPGGAYEQYF	TGCAGTGCTAGTTCGCCAGGGGGCGCATACGAGCAGTACTTC
TRBV5-1	15	TRBJ1-2	-	TRBD1	CASSLSGQGRGGYTF	TGCGCCAGCAGCTTATCGGGACAGGGAAGAGGGGGCTACACCTTC
TRBV4-1	15	TRBJ1-1	few	TRBD1	CASSQPGQMNTEAFF	TGCGCCAGCAGCCAACCGGGACAGATGAACACTGAAGCTTTCTTT
TRBV5-1	17	TRBJ1-6	-	TRBD1	CASSLLTGGPYNSPLHF	TGCGCCAGCAGCTTATTGACAGGGGGCCCGTATAATTCACCCCTCCACTTT
TRBV4-1	17	TRBJ2-4	-	TRBD1	CASSRTMTGVAKNIQYF	TGCGCCAGCAGCCGGACGATGACAGGGGTAGCCAAAAACATTCAGTACTTC
TRBV4-2	15	TRBJ2-7	-	TRBD2	CASSRRLADNYEQYF	TGTGCCAGCAGCCGCAGACTAGCGGACAACTACGAGCAGTACTTC
TRBV10-3	13	TRBJ2-1	few	TRBD2	CATGGNSYNEQFF	TGTGCCACCGGGGGGAACTCCTACAATGAGCAGTTCTTC
TRBV11-1	15	TRBJ2-7	few	TRBD1	CASSSPGQGAREQYF	TGTGCCAGCAGCTCGCCGGGACAGGGGGCGCGGGAGCAGTACTTC
TRBV15	18	TRBJ2-3	-	TRBD2	CATSNSHLVGGDTDTQYF	TGTGCCACCAGCAACTCTCATTTGGTGGGAGGGGACACAGATACGCAGTATTTT
TRBV7-2	15	TRBJ2-1	few	TRBD2	CASSSSGSIYNEQFF	TGTGCCAGCAGTTCTAGCGGGTCAATCTACAATGAGCAGTTCTTC
TRBV9	15	TRBJ2-7	-	TRBD1	CASSIQTGTGSEQYF	TGTGCCAGCAGCATTCAAACCGGGACAGGGTCCGAGCAGTACTTC
TRBV2	15	TRBJ2-7	few	TRBD2	CASSGSSGSSYEQYF	TGTGCCAGCAGTGGCTCTAGCGGGAGCTCCTACGAGCAGTACTTC
TRBV6-1	16	TRBJ1-4	-	-	CASSAQGSATNEKLFF	TGTGCCAGCAGTGCGCAGGGCTCTGCAACTAATGAAAAACTGTTTTTT
TRBV9	14	TRBJ2-1	-	-	CASSESVFDNEQFF	TGTGCCAGCAGCGAGAGCGTTTTTGACAATGAGCAGTTCTTC
TRBV28	17	TRBJ1-1	once	-	CASSFRGRIVLNTEAFF	TGTGCCAGCAGTTTTCGGGGGAGAATAGTATTGAACACTGAAGCTTTCTTT
TRBV12-3/TRBV12-4	13	TRBJ2-7	-	-	CASTPSHGSPQYF	TGTGCCAGCACGCCGTCCCATGGGAGCCCCCAGTACTTC
TRBV6-5	16	TRBJ1-1	-	-	CASSYSISQGGTEAFF	TGTGCCAGCAGTTACTCGATCTCCCAGGGCGGCACTGAAGCTTTCTTT
TRBV10-3	14	TRBJ2-5	-	TRBD2	CAISEREGLETQYF	TGTGCCATCAGTGAGCGGGAGGGCCTGGAGACCCAGTACTTC
TRBV7-2	15	TRBJ2-7	-	TRBD1	CASSLAGQASYEQYF	TGTGCCAGCAGCTTAGCAGGACAGGCCTCCTACGAGCAGTACTTC
TRBV5-6	15	TRBJ1-1	-	TRBD1	CASSLGDRVNTEAFF	TGTGCCAGCAGCTTGGGGGACAGAGTTAACACTGAAGCTTTCTTT
TRBV30	15	TRBJ2-1	-	TRBD2	CAWSGLAGGWNEQFF	TGTGCCTGGAGCGGACTAGCGGGAGGATGGAATGAGCAGTTCTTC
TRBV2	15	TRBJ2-1	-	TRBD2	CASSLGLAGGNEQFF	TGTGCCAGCAGTTTGGGACTAGCGGGAGGCAATGAGCAGTTCTTC
TRBV7-7	15	TRBJ2-2	few	-	CASSLTAANTGELFF	TGTGCTAGCAGCTTGACAGCCGCGAACACCGGGGAGCTGTTTTTT
TRBV24-1	14	TRBJ1-5	-	-	CATSEPRNNQPQHF	TGTGCCACCAGTGAACCCAGGAACAATCAGCCCCAGCATTTT
TRBV7-6	15	TRBJ1-4	-	-	CASSLEAGRRVKLFF	TGTGCCAGCAGCTTAGAAGCAGGGAGGAGGGTAAAACTGTTTTTT
TRBV2	12	TRBJ1-5	few	-	CASSDRDQPQHF	TGTGCCAGCAGTGACCGGGATCAGCCCCAGCATTTT
TRBV6-1	16	TRBJ1-5	-	-	CASSGPTPGWDQPQHF	TGTGCCAGCAGTGGCCCCACTCCAGGGTGGGATCAGCCCCAGCATTTT
TRBV28	15	TRBJ1-4	-	-	CASRTLDSENEKLFF	TGTGCCAGCAGGACCCTTGACAGCGAGAATGAAAAACTGTTTTTT
TRBV27	16	TRBJ1-5	-	TRBD1	CASSLSTGEFNQPQHF	TGTGCCAGCAGTTTATCGACAGGGGAATTTAATCAGCCCCAGCATTTT
TRBV28	17	TRBJ2-3	-	TRBD2	CASSLTKRTSGTDTQYF	TGTGCCAGCAGTTTAACCAAACGGACTAGCGGCACAGATACGCAGTATTTT
TRBV13	18	TRBJ1-3	-	-	CASSFPGDWDGSGNTIYF	TGTGCCAGCAGCTTCCCAGGGGATTGGGACGGCTCTGGAAACACCATATATTTT
TRBV7-2	13	TRBJ1-2	-	TRBD1	CASSLGQGSGYTF	TGTGCCAGCAGCTTAGGACAGGGGAGTGGCTACACCTTC
TRBV9	14	TRBJ2-7	-	TRBD2	CASSPIPSGYEQYF	TGTGCCAGCAGCCCCATACCTAGCGGCTACGAGCAGTACTTC